This T cell receptor (beta chain) was recorded in a study of OX40 agonist ivuxolimab in advanced cancers. Sequenced by immunoSEQ multiplex PCR; TCRdb stores in-frame clones only, minus some. The sample has over 45,000 clones; around 89% are singletons. The trim removed 1 base at V and 0 bases at J, leaving 2 bases unmatched. The germline V gene has CDR1 MGHRA and CDR2 YSYEKL. The CDR3 runs 15 residues. This receptor was obtained from an adult with an advanced solid tumor such as melanoma, head and neck, liver or kidney cancer. The J gene is TRBJ1-1, the V gene TRBV4-1; 7 nucleotides match TRBD1. The starting material was CD4+ or CD8+ T cells sorted from blood, obtained in a trial of the OX40 agonist ivuxolimab. In DNA, the CDR3 is TGCGCCAGCAGCCAAGGGGGACAGATGAACACTGAAGCTTTCTTT. Translating it yields CASSQGGQMNTEAFF.